One and the same sample provided the 10 T cell receptor beta chains below, sequenced in a study of breast tumors, draining lymph nodes, adjacent tissues. TCRdb ran MiXCR on the multiplex PCR reads and lists one entry per CDR3 protein. Found here are fewer than 25,000 distinct CDR3 sequences, 50% to 75% of them singletons; the top ten hold roughly a fifth. Sequencing was carried out using tumor-adjacent breast tissue. Every receptor here comes from a female donor with breast cancer. Some clones in this sample may be carry-over from other donors' samples.

This clonotype was detected only once. The chain joins TRBV19 to TRBJ2-3; the D is unclear. CDR3 length: 15 amino acids. Germline values: CDR1 LNHDA, CDR2 SQIVND (reference sequence). The germline V and J ends were trimmed by 3 bases and 3 bases, with 13 bases remaining between them. In nucleotides, the CDR3 is TGTGCCAGTAGTATCATGAAATTGGGTACAGATACGCAGTATTTT. Protein: CASSIMKLGTDTQYF.

The J gene is TRBJ1-6, the V gene TRBV19; TRBD1 aligns across 7 bases. The CDR3 is made up of 14 amino acids. The germline gives CDR1 LNHDA, CDR2 SQIVND (reference sequence). The ends lost 9 bases at V and 5 bases at J; junction bases unmatched: 7. Here the CDR3 DNA reads TGTGCCAGCAGCCCGCAGGGGGATAATTCACCCCTCCACTTT. This encodes CASSPQGDNSPLHF.

The chain uses TRBV6-5 and TRBJ2-3; 14 bases are shared with TRBD2. The CDR3 is 19 residues long. CDR1 and CDR2 from the germline V gene are MNHEY and SVGAGI. Trimming cost V 6 bases and J 2 bases; bases outside gene matches: 13. In DNA, the CDR3 is TGTGCCAGCAGACAAATGGGACTAGCGGGAGAGGACCCCACAGATACGCAGTATTTT. Encoded protein: CASRQMGLAGEDPTDTQYF.

Judged by abundance, this clonotype is medium-sized. The chain joins TRBV20-1 to TRBJ2-7; TRBD1 matches at 7 bases. The germline V gene has CDR1 DFQATT and CDR2 SNEGSKA (reference sequence). With V trimmed by 6 bases and J by 0 bases, 11 bases remained unmatched. The CDR3 has 15 amino acids. DNA for the CDR3: TGCAGTGCAAATGAACGGTACAGGGGCTCCTACGAGCAGTACTTC. It codes for CSANERYRGSYEQYF.

This clonotype was counted at least ten times. The genes are TRBV19 and TRBJ1-2, with TRBD1 matching over 7 bases. CDR3 length: 17 residues. The ends lost 7 bases at V and 0 bases at J; junction bases unmatched: 14. CDR1 LNHDA and CDR2 SQIVND come from the germline V gene (reference sequence). The CDR3 DNA follows: TGTGCCAGTACCTCGGACAGGAGAAGCGCCACTAACTATGGCTACACCTTC. It yields the protein CASTSDRRSATNYGYTF.

The sample holds a few counts of this clonotype. The chain is built from TRBV7-8 and TRBJ1-5, with a possible D match to TRBD1 (6 bases). The CDR3 is made up of 15 amino acids. Germline-derived CDR1 and CDR2 are SGHVS and FQNEAQ. Trimming took 4 bases from V and 2 from J, leaving 12 bases between them. The chain's CDR3 is CASSSSAGGNQPQHF. DNA for the CDR3: TGTGCCAGCAGCTCTTCAGCAGGGGGCAATCAGCCCCAGCATTTT.

This clonotype was seen at least ten times. The rearrangement uses TRBV11-3 and TRBJ2-1; D not certain. V was clipped by 3 bases and J by 6 bases, with 12 bases between them. Germline assignment: CDR1 SGHNT and CDR2 YENEEA. The CDR3 extends over 14 amino acids. CDR3: CASSLEGLGNEQFF. CDR3 sequence (DNA): TGTGCCAGCAGCTTGGAAGGTTTGGGCAATGAGCAGTTCTTC.

This clonotype was counted at least ten times. A much larger clonotype is one base distant, so this may be a read error. The rearrangement links TRBV6-5 to TRBJ2-7; D may be TRBD1 or TRBD2 (5 bases each). V was clipped by 8 bases and J by 2 bases, with 16 bases between them. The V gene's germline CDR1 is MNHEY and CDR2 SVGAGI. This CDR3 spans 14 amino acids. The DNA for the CDR3 is TGTGCCAGCCGACGTGGGGACGCCACCTACGAGCAGTACTTC. It is translated as CASRRGDATYEQYF.

J is TRBJ2-1 and V is TRBV20-1, with 8 bases aligning to TRBD1. The germline CDR1 and CDR2 sequences are DFQATT and SNEGSKA (reference sequence). V lost 2 bases, J lost 6 bases, and 9 bases stayed unmatched. The CDR3 sequence is 15 residues long. In DNA form, the CDR3 reads TGCAGTGCTAGATCCGTCAGGGGGCTTAGCAATGAGCAGTTCTTC. Its translation: CSARSVRGLSNEQFF.

The CDR3 DNA reads as TGTGCCAGCAGCGGACTAAACCTCGTTACGGAGACCCAGTACTTC. Amino acids: CASSGLNLVTETQYF. The gene calls are TRBV7-9 and TRBJ2-5; a weak D match, TRBD2 (6 bases). The CDR3 has 15 amino acids. V was clipped by 5 bases and J by 5 bases, with 18 bases between them. CDR1 SEHNR and CDR2 FQNEAQ come from the germline V gene (reference sequence). Complete variable domain (other parts from reference TRBV7-9 and TRBJ2-5): DTGVSQNPRHKITKRGQNVTFRCDPISEHNRLYWYRQTLGQGPEFLTYFQNEAQLEKSRLLSDRFSAERPKGSFSTLEIQRTEQGDSAMYLCASSGLNLVTETQYFGPGTRLLVL.